This TCR beta chain comes out of a study of T-cell reconstitution after alpha-beta-depleted transplantation in children. General study points: Surviving thymic progenitors and recipient T cells were the source of high TCRbeta diversity at day 60 in some patients. Newly produced T cells mostly provided counts and TCRbeta diversity after one year, as hyperexpanded clones declined. Several hundred rapidly expanded clones from non-depleted graft cells reportedly supplied alpha-beta T cells about two months post-transplant.

This clonotype was seen many times. Its antigen is not known. The V gene's germline CDR1 is MDHEN and CDR2 SYDVKM. The J segment lost 5 bases and the V segment lost 2 bases, leaving 8 bases of the junction unmatched. This CDR3 region has 16 residues. Molecular barcoding with unique molecular identifiers was used for the TCRbeta library. Using its own MiXCR run on the PCR reads, TCRdb lists one record per CDR3 protein. The data show about 470,000 distinct CDR3 sequences, around two fifths seen once. The clonotype was recovered from a girl aged 2-10 years with aplastic anemia, due to receive a stem cell transplant. Sample: PBMCs, taken before TCRalphabeta/CD19-depleted stem cell transplant. V and J are TRBV28 and TRBJ2-5, with 10 nucleotides matching TRBD2. CDR3 in DNA: TGTGCCAGCAGTTTAACCGGGACTAGCGTTTTGGAGACCCAGTACTTC. Translation gives CASSLTGTSVLETQYF. The entire variable domain, with the rest obtained from reference TRBV28 and TRBJ2-5, is as follows: DVKVTQSSRYLVKRTGEKVFLECVQDMDHENMFWYRQDPGLGLRLIYFSYDVKMKEKGDIPEGYSVSREKKERFSLILESASTNQTSMYLCASSLTGTSVLETQYFGPGTRLLVL.